The table lists the clone carrying this T cell receptor beta chain with many counts. Its antigen is unknown. Germline V gives CDR1 LGHNA, CDR2 YSLEER. The CDR3 has 15 amino acids. The ends were cut back, 1 base at V and 2 bases at J, with 10 bases in the middle. This record comes from a study of T cells after yellow fever vaccination. Study-level findings and limits: The booster response re-showed most primary clones: roughly 97% CD4, approximately 90% CD8.

TCRdb analysed the 5' RACE reads with MiXCR anew, one entry per CDR3 protein. The sample lists about 57,000 distinct CDR3 sequences, around 7.4% occurring once. The rearrangement uses TRBV4-3 and TRBJ2-3; the D gene is possibly TRBD1 (5 bases). This clonotype was sampled from a man aged 25-45 years who received the YFV17D yellow fever vaccine. Specimen: CD8+ T cells sorted from PBMCs, collected 15 days after the yellow fever booster vaccination. This CDR3 is CASSQGRGLTDTQYF. DNA of the CDR3: TGCGCCAGCAGCCAAGGAAGGGGCCTCACAGATACGCAGTATTTT.